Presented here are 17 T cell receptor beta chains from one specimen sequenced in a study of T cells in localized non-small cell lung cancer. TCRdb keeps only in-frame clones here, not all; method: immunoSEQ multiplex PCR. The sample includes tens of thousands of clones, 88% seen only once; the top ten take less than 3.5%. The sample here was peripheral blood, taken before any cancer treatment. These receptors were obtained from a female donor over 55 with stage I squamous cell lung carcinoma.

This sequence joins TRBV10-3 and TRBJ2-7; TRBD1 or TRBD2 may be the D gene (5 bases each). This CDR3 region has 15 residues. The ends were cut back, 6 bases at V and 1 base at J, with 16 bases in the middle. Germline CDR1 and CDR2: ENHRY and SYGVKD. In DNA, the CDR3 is TGTGCCATCAGCCGCAGGGAGACTCCTTCCTACGAGCAGTACTTC. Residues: CAISRRETPSYEQYF.

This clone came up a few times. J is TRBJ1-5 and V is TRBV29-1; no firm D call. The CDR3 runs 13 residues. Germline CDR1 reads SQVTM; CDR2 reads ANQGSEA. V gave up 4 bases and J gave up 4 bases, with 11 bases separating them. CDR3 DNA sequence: TGCAGCGTTGCTCATGGAGGGAATCAGCCCCAGCATTTT. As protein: CSVAHGGNQPQHF.

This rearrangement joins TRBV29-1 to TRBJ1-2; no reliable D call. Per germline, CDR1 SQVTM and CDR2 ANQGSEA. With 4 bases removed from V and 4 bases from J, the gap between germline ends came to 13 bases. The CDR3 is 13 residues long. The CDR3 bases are TGCAGCGTTGCTCGTAACACGGGCTATGGCTACACCTTC. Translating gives CSVARNTGYGYTF.

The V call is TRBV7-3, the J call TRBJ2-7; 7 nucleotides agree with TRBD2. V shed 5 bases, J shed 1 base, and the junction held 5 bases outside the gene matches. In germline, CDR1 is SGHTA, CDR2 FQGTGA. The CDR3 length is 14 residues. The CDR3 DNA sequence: TGTGCCAGCAGCCCCAAGCGGGATTCCTACGAGCAGTACTTC. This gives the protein CASSPKRDSYEQYF.

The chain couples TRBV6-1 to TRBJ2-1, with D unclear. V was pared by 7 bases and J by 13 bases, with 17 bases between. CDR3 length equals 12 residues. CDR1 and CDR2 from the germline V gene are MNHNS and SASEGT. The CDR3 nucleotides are TGTGCCAGCAAGGAGACCCCCTTTAATCAGTTCTTC. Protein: CASKETPFNQFF.

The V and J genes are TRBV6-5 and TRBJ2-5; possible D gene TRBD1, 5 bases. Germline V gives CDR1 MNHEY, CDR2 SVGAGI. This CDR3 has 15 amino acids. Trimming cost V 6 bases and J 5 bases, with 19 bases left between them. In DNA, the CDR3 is TGTGCCAGCAGACGCGATCAGGGAAACGGGGAGACCCAGTACTTC. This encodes CASRRDQGNGETQYF.

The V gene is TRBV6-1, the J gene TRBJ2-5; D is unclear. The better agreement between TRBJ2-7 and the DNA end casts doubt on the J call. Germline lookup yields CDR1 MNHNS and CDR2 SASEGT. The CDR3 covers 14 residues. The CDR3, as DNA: TGTGCCAGCAGTGGCGGTACGTCCAGCTACGAGCAGTACTTC. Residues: CASSGGTSSYEQYF.

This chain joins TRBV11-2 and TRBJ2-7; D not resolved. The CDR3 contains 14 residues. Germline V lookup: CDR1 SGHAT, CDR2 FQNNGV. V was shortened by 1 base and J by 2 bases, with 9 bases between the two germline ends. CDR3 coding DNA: TGTGCCAGCAGCTTAGGACGGAGCGCCTACGAGCAGTACTTC. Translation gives CASSLGRSAYEQYF.

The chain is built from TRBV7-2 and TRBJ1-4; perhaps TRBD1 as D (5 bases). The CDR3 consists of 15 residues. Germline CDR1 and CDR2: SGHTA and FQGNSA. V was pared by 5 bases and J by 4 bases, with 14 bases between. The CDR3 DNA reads TGTGCCAGCAGCCCTGGTCGCGGGGGTAATGAAAAACTGTTTTTT. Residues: CASSPGRGGNEKLFF.

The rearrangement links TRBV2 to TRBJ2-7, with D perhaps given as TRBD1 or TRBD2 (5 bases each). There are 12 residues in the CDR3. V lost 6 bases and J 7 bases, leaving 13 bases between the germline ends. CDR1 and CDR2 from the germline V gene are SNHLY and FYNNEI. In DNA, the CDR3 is TGTGCCAGCAGCTTGACTGGGGGAGAGCAGTACTTC. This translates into CASSLTGGEQYF.

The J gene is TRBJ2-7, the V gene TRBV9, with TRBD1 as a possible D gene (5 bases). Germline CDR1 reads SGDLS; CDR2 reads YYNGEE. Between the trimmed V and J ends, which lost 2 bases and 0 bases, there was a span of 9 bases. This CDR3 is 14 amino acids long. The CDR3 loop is CASSVRQSSYEQYF. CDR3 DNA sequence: TGTGCCAGCAGCGTCCGACAGAGCTCCTACGAGCAGTACTTC.

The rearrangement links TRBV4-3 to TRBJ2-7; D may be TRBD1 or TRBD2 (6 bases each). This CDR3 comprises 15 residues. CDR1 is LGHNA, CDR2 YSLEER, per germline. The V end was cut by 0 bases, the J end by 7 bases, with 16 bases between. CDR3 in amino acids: CASSQDRNRGLEQYF. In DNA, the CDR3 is TGCGCCAGCAGCCAAGATAGGAATCGGGGGCTTGAGCAGTACTTC.

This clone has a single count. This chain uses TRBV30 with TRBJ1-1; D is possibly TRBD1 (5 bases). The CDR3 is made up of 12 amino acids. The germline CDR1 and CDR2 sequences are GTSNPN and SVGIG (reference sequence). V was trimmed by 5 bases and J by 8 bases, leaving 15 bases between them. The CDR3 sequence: CAWGGEGLEAFF. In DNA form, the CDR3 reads TGTGCCTGGGGGGGTGAGGGGCTAGAAGCTTTCTTT.

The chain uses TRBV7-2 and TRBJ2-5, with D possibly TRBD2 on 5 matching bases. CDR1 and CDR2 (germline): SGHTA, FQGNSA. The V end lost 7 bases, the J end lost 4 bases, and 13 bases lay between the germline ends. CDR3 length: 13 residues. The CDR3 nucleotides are TGTGCCAGCACGGGCGGTCGGGGAGAGACCCAGTACTTC. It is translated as CASTGGRGETQYF.

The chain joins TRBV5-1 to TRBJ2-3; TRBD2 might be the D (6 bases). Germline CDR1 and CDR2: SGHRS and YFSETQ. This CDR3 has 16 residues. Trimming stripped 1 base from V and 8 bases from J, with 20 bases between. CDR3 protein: CASSLFPGEGQGTQYF. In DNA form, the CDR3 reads TGCGCCAGCAGCTTGTTTCCGGGAGAGGGGCAGGGTACGCAGTATTTT.

The CDR3 reads CASSLKGQGAEEQFF. CDR3 DNA sequence: TGTGCCAGCAGCTTGAAAGGCCAGGGGGCAGAGGAGCAGTTCTTC. The J gene is TRBJ2-1, the V gene TRBV5-6, with 8 bases lining up with TRBD1. CDR1 and CDR2 (germline): SGHDT, YYEEEE. The CDR3 covers 15 residues. The trim removed 1 base at V and 10 bases at J, leaving 10 bases unmatched.

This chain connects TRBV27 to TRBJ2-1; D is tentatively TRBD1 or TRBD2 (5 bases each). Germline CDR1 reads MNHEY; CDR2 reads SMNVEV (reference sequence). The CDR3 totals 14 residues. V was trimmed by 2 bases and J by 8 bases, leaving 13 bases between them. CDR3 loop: CASSLGTRSHEQFF. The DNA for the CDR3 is TGTGCCAGCAGTTTAGGGACCCGCTCCCATGAGCAGTTCTTC.